The 18 T cell receptor beta chains listed next were all sequenced from one sample in a study of cytomegalovirus exposure and HLA in healthy donors. It was with 60 Vbeta and 13 Jbeta primers that the PCR ran. The repertoire was sequenced with immunoSEQ multiplex PCR; TCRdb's copy has only in-frame clones and lacks some. The table lists around 180,000 clones, approximately 84% of them singletons, with around 5.9% in the top ten. The sequenced sample consisted of PBMCs. The source is a woman between 25 and 40 years old in good health and CMV-seropositive.

The gene calls are TRBV6-8 and TRBJ1-1, with 8 bases matching TRBD1. The V and J ends lost 3 bases and 5 bases, in that order; junction bases with no gene match: 5. CDR3 length: 14 residues. Germline V gene data show CDR1 as MNHGY and CDR2 as SAAAGT. The CDR3 region has the DNA TGTGCCAGCAGTTATCCGGACAGGGATACTGAAGCTTTCTTT. This encodes CASSYPDRDTEAFF.

This chain connects TRBV5-1 to TRBJ2-5, with a tentative D call TRBD1 (6 bases). Trimming stripped 3 bases from V and 1 base from J, with 13 bases between. The V gene's germline CDR1 is SGHRS and CDR2 YFSETQ. CDR3 length: 15 residues. The CDR3 nucleotides are TGCGCCAGCAGCTCAGGTGTAGGGGGCCAAGAGACCCAGTACTTC. This codes for CASSSGVGGQETQYF.

This clone occurred a few times. The V call is TRBV7-2, the J call TRBJ1-2; 9 nucleotides match TRBD1. The CDR3 covers 15 residues. Trimming removed 5 bases from V and 7 bases from J; junction bases left unmatched: 11. Germline assignment: CDR1 SGHTA and CDR2 FQGNSA. DNA for the CDR3: TGTGCCAGCAGCAACTTGGGACAGGGTGTTCGTGGCTACACCTTC. The encoded protein is CASSNLGQGVRGYTF.

The V call is TRBV7-8, the J call TRBJ2-7; 7 nucleotides align to TRBD2. The CDR3 runs 15 residues. Germline V gives CDR1 SGHVS, CDR2 FQNEAQ. V lost 5 bases and J lost 0; bases outside the gene matches: 7. CDR3 amino acids: CASSPRLASSYEQYF. CDR3 nucleotides: TGTGCCAGCAGCCCCCGACTAGCTAGCTCCTACGAGCAGTACTTC.

In regard to this clone: Other nucleotide sequences in the sample specify the same CDR3. V is TRBV6-6 and J is TRBJ2-7, with D possibly matching TRBD1 (5 bases). The CDR3 covers 12 residues. Germline assignment: CDR1 MNHNY and CDR2 SVGAGI (reference sequence). The germline V and J ends were trimmed by 2 bases and 3 bases, with 5 bases remaining between them. This CDR3 is CASSYRGYEQYF. CDR3 DNA sequence: TGTGCCAGCAGTTACAGGGGCTACGAGCAGTACTTC.

This clone was counted between two and nine times. The V gene is TRBV5-6, the J gene TRBJ1-1, with D unresolved. The CDR3 covers 12 residues. Germline V gives CDR1 SGHDT, CDR2 YYEEEE. Deletions cut 3 bases from V and 2 bases from J, with 5 bases between. The CDR3 DNA reads TGTGCCAGCAGCTATTCAAACACTGAAGCTTTCTTT. Its translation: CASSYSNTEAFF. The entire variable domain, with the rest obtained from reference TRBV5-6 and TRBJ1-1, is as follows: DAGVTQSPTHLIKTRGQQVTLRCSPKSGHDTVSWYQQALGQGPQFIFQYYEEEERQRGNFPDRFSGHQFPNYSSELNVNALLLGDSALYLCASSYSNTEAFFGQGTRLTVV.

The V gene is TRBV7-2, the J gene TRBJ1-2, with 8 bases aligning to TRBD1. CDR3 size: 16 residues. V shed 1 base, J shed 6 bases, and the junction held 10 bases outside the gene matches. Per the germline V gene, CDR1 is SGHTA and CDR2 is FQGNSA. The CDR3 here is CASSLGRDRRSHGYTF. The CDR3 nucleotides read TGTGCCAGCAGCTTAGGGCGGGACAGGAGAAGCCATGGCTACACCTTC.

The chain links TRBV27 to TRBJ2-3; TRBD1 might be the D (5 bases). Germline values: CDR1 MNHEY, CDR2 SMNVEV (reference sequence). Deletions cut 2 bases from V and 3 bases from J, with 15 bases between. This CDR3 comprises 16 residues. DNA for the CDR3: TGTGCCAGCAGTTTACTTCAGGGCAGGTCAACAGATACGCAGTATTTT. Encoded protein: CASSLLQGRSTDTQYF.

V usage is TRBV2 and J usage is TRBJ1-5, with a tentative D call TRBD1 (6 bases). V was clipped by 5 bases and J by 3 bases, with 11 bases between them. Germline V gives CDR1 SNHLY, CDR2 FYNNEI. This CDR3 comprises 14 residues. CDR3 coding DNA: TGTGCCAGCAGTCTCGGACAGAACAATCAGCCCCAGCATTTT. It codes for CASSLGQNNQPQHF.

This chain uses TRBV5-1 with TRBJ2-1; 11 bases are shared with TRBD2. Germline V gives CDR1 SGHRS, CDR2 YFSETQ. The length of the CDR3 is 15 residues. The J segment lost 3 bases and the V segment lost 4 bases, leaving 3 bases of the junction unmatched. The DNA for the CDR3 is TGCGCCAGCAGCCAGACTAGCGGGGACTACAATGAGCAGTTCTTC. The encoded protein is CASSQTSGDYNEQFF. Combining the CDR3 with reference TRBV5-1 and TRBJ2-1 gives the whole variable domain KAGVTQTPRYLIKTRGQQVTLSCSPISGHRSVSWYQQTPGQGLQFLFEYFSETQRNKGNFPGRFSGRQFSNSRSEMNVSTLELGDSALYLCASSQTSGDYNEQFFGPGTRLTVL.

This sequence joins TRBV2 and TRBJ1-1; 7 nucleotides agree with TRBD1. The CDR3 is made up of 13 amino acids. Germline V lookup: CDR1 SNHLY, CDR2 FYNNEI. The ends lost 5 bases at V and 11 bases at J; junction bases unmatched: 11. CDR3 sequence: CASSPRDSLLAFF. The CDR3 DNA sequence: TGTGCCAGCAGTCCCCGGGACAGCCTTTTGGCTTTCTTT. The variable domain in full, completed from reference TRBV2 and TRBJ1-1, reads EPEVTQTPSHQVTQMGQEVILRCVPISNHLYFYWYRQILGQKVEFLVSFYNNEISEKSEIFDDQFSVERPDGSNFTLKIRSTKLEDSAMYFCASSPRDSLLAFFGQGTRLTVV.

CDR3 DNA: TGTGCCAGCAGCGCGGGGACCGGACAGGGGAATGAAAAACTGTTTTTT. Translating gives CASSAGTGQGNEKLFF. The chain joins TRBV5-8 to TRBJ1-4, with 9 bases identical to TRBD1. The trim removed 4 bases at V and 5 bases at J, leaving 9 bases unmatched. Germline V gives CDR1 SGHTS, CDR2 YDEGEE. CDR3 length: 16 amino acids.

The chain uses TRBV15 and TRBJ2-7, with 7 bases identical to TRBD1. The V and J ends lost 1 base and 3 bases, in that order; junction bases with no gene match: 9. This CDR3 spans 16 amino acids. Germline CDR1 reads LNHNV; CDR2 reads YYDKDF (reference sequence). DNA for the CDR3: TGTGCCACCAGCAGAGCCACAACAGGGGTAGTCTACGAGCAGTACTTC. It is translated as CATSRATTGVVYEQYF.

This clone was recorded a few times. The chain joins TRBV6-1 to TRBJ1-1; D unresolved. The CDR3 is made up of 14 amino acids. Per the germline V gene, CDR1 is MNHNS and CDR2 is SASEGT. V lost 6 bases, J lost 6 bases, and 17 bases lay in between. In nucleotides, the CDR3 is TGTGCCAGCAGGGTCACTACCGCCAGCGCTGAAGCTTTCTTT. It translates to CASRVTTASAEAFF.

The chain couples TRBV13 to TRBJ1-3; TRBD1 aligns across 8 bases. Germline trimming cut 5 bases from V and 2 bases from J; bases unmatched to any gene: 8. CDR1 PRHDT and CDR2 FYEKMQ come from the germline V gene (reference sequence). This CDR3 spans 16 amino acids. CDR3: CASSGTDRETGNTIYF. The CDR3 DNA follows: TGTGCCAGCAGCGGAACGGACAGGGAGACTGGAAACACCATATATTTT. Full variable domain (remainder filled in from reference TRBV13 and TRBJ1-3): AAGVIQSPRHLIKEKRETATLKCYPIPRHDTVYWYQQGPGQDPQFLISFYEKMQSDKGSIPDRFSAQQFSDYHSELNMSSLELGDSALYFCASSGTDRETGNTIYFGEGSWLTVV.

This chain joins TRBV9 and TRBJ2-7; TRBD2 aligns across 11 bases. With 6 bases clipped from V and 2 bases from J, the junction kept 16 bases outside the gene matches. Germline V gives CDR1 SGDLS, CDR2 YYNGEE. The CDR3 consists of 18 residues. The DNA for the CDR3 is TGTGCCAGCACCATTGGGCTAGCGGGAGGCGTGGGGACCTACGAGCAGTACTTC. Translated, it gives CASTIGLAGGVGTYEQYF.

V and J are TRBV7-3 and TRBJ1-3, with 8 bases lining up with TRBD1. Germline V lookup: CDR1 SGHTA, CDR2 FQGTGA. The junction had 7 bases not matched to a gene; V was cut back by 5 bases and J by 4 bases. The CDR3 runs 15 residues. This chain's CDR3 is CASSIGQGEGNTIYF. In nucleotides, the CDR3 is TGTGCCAGCAGCATCGGACAGGGAGAAGGAAACACCATATATTTT.

This clone appeared a single time. J is TRBJ2-4 and V is TRBV29-1, with a possible D match to TRBD2 (6 bases). Trimming took 3 bases from V and 6 from J, leaving 9 bases between them. The CDR3 covers 12 residues. The germline CDR1 and CDR2 sequences are SQVTM and ANQGSEA. CDR3 in DNA: TGCAGCGTTGAGGGGCGGGGAAACATTCAGTACTTC. It specifies CSVEGRGNIQYF.